The 28 T cell receptor beta chains presented below share a single source sample, sequenced in a study of T cell responses to AZD1222 COVID-19 vaccine. TCRdb keeps only in-frame clones here, not all; method: immunoSEQ multiplex PCR. The data contain about 150,000 clones, 85% to 95% of them singletons. Sequenced here: peripheral blood, sampled on day 0 of AZD1222 vaccination. Receptor source: an adult in good health.

CDR3 DNA: TGCGCCAGCTGCCCCATTCCCGGTGAGGAGACCCAGTACTTC. This sequence encodes CASCPIPGEETQYF. The chain employs TRBV5-1 and TRBJ2-5; unclear D gene. The V end lost 7 bases, the J end lost 5 bases, and 18 bases lay between the germline ends. The CDR3 consists of 14 residues. Germline CDR1 SGHRS, CDR2 YFSETQ.

In its sample, this clone was seen once. The rearrangement links TRBV29-1 to TRBJ1-1, with D tentatively TRBD1 (5 bases). Trimming removed 2 bases from V and 4 bases from J, with 17 bases in between. This CDR3 contains 15 residues. Germline V lookup: CDR1 SQVTM, CDR2 ANQGSEA. CDR3 loop: CSVEPGVGGGTEAFF. The CDR3 nucleotides are TGCAGCGTTGAACCGGGAGTGGGGGGAGGCACTGAAGCTTTCTTT.

This clone has only a few counts. This rearrangement joins TRBV5-1 to TRBJ2-3; D is undetermined. Between the trimmed V and J ends, which lost 5 bases and 0 bases, there was a span of 16 bases. Germline CDR1 SGHRS, CDR2 YFSETQ. This CDR3 is 16 amino acids long. DNA for the CDR3: TGCGCCAGCAGTCCCCCCTTGCAGCCTAGCACAGATACGCAGTATTTT. It yields the protein CASSPPLQPSTDTQYF.

The chain couples TRBV11-2 to TRBJ2-2; 8 bases line up with TRBD1. From germline, CDR1 is SGHAT and CDR2 FQNNGV. This CDR3 is built from 16 residues. The V segment lost 5 bases and the J segment 3 bases; nucleotides outside the gene matches: 8. The CDR3 DNA sequence: TGTGCCAGCAGCACCCAGGGGGCGAGGGACACCGGGGAGCTGTTTTTT. This codes for CASSTQGARDTGELFF.

The V gene is TRBV6-5, the J gene TRBJ1-3, with D possibly matching TRBD1 (6 bases). The germline V gene encodes CDR1 MNHEY and CDR2 SVGAGI. The CDR3 totals 16 residues. V was trimmed by 1 base and J by 1 base, leaving 11 bases between them. The CDR3 DNA is TGTGCCAGCAGTTACTTCTCAGGGACATCTGGAAACACCATATATTTT. It specifies CASSYFSGTSGNTIYF.

This chain connects TRBV6-1 to TRBJ1-6; 7 bases line up with TRBD1. From germline, CDR1 is MNHNS and CDR2 SASEGT. The V segment lost 3 bases and the J segment 8 bases; nucleotides outside the gene matches: 4. There are 14 residues in the CDR3. The CDR3: CASSEHRGYSPLHF. The CDR3 region has the DNA TGTGCCAGCAGTGAGCACAGGGGATATTCACCCCTCCACTTT.

V gene TRBV24-1 combines with J gene TRBJ1-5, with TRBD1 matching 7 bases. The germline V gene has CDR1 KGHDR and CDR2 SFDVKD. This CDR3 has 16 residues. Trimming took 3 bases from V and 2 from J; bases not matched to a gene: 6. CDR3 protein: CATSDDDRVGNQPQHF. DNA of the CDR3: TGTGCCACCAGTGATGACGACAGGGTAGGCAATCAGCCCCAGCATTTT.

The chain carries TRBV19 and TRBJ2-1; 10 bases line up with TRBD2. The CDR3 has 15 residues. Trimming removed 4 bases from V and 6 bases from J; junction bases left unmatched: 6. Per germline, CDR1 LNHDA and CDR2 SQIVND (reference sequence). The CDR3: CASSTIAGGLNEQFF. CDR3 sequence (DNA): TGTGCCAGTAGTACGATAGCGGGGGGTCTCAATGAGCAGTTCTTC. Combining the CDR3 with reference TRBV19 and TRBJ2-1 gives the whole variable domain DGGITQSPKYLFRKEGQNVTLSCEQNLNHDAMYWYRQDPGQGLRLIYYSQIVNDFQKGDIAEGYSVSREKKESFPLTVTSAQKNPTAFYLCASSTIAGGLNEQFFGPGTRLTVL.

The rearrangement uses TRBV19 and TRBJ1-2; the match to TRBD1 covers 7 bases. Germline trimming cut 3 bases from V and 6 bases from J; bases unmatched to any gene: 10. The CDR3 is made up of 15 amino acids. Germline V gives CDR1 LNHDA, CDR2 SQIVND (reference sequence). For the CDR3, the DNA is TGTGCCAGTAGTATTCCGTCGACAGGGTCCAATGGCTACACCTTC. This gives the protein CASSIPSTGSNGYTF.

The genes are TRBV5-1 and TRBJ2-5, with TRBD2 identical over 11 bases. The CDR3 spans 15 residues. The ends lost 4 bases at V and 3 bases at J; junction bases unmatched: 5. CDR1 SGHRS and CDR2 YFSETQ come from the germline V gene. CDR3 nucleotide sequence: TGCGCCAGCAGCCTACTGACTAGCGGGGAAGAGACCCAGTACTTC. This codes for CASSLLTSGEETQYF.

V gene TRBV6-6 combines with J gene TRBJ1-5, with TRBD1 matching 7 bases. CDR3 length: 15 residues. Trimming took 3 bases from V and 3 from J; bases not matched to a gene: 5. Germline loops: CDR1 MNHNY, CDR2 SVGAGI (reference sequence). The CDR3, as DNA: TGTGCCAGCAGTTATACAGGACAGGTCAATCAGCCCCAGCATTTT. Translating gives CASSYTGQVNQPQHF.

This rearrangement joins TRBV10-2 to TRBJ2-7, with D hard to call. CDR1 is WSHSY, CDR2 SAAADI, per germline. The CDR3 totals 16 residues. The ends were cut back, 4 bases at V and 6 bases at J, with 22 bases in the middle. CDR3 in DNA: TGCGCCAGCAGTGCCAAGACGAGGACCAGGTTTCTCGAGCAGTACTTC. Its translation is CASSAKTRTRFLEQYF.

This clone was detected only a few times. V usage is TRBV9 and J usage is TRBJ1-1, with unresolved D. This CDR3 contains 17 residues. Germline loops: CDR1 SGDLS, CDR2 YYNGEE. Trimming took off 1 base at V and 4 bases at J, with 20 bases between the two ends. The CDR3 loop reads CASSVSSDPGRGTEAFF. CDR3 DNA sequence: TGTGCCAGCAGCGTATCGTCGGACCCCGGGCGGGGCACTGAAGCTTTCTTT.

V usage is TRBV20-1 and J usage is TRBJ1-2; the D gene is possibly TRBD1 (6 bases). Trimming pared 3 bases from V and 6 bases from J, leaving 11 bases between. CDR1 and CDR2 (germline): DFQATT, SNEGSKA (reference sequence). The CDR3 is 12 amino acids. The CDR3 here is CSASPRGDGYTF. The CDR3 bases are TGCAGTGCTAGTCCGAGGGGGGATGGCTACACCTTC.

The V gene is TRBV4-1, the J gene TRBJ2-2; perhaps D is TRBD1 or TRBD2 (6 bases each). V lost 6 bases, J lost 4 bases, and 9 bases lay in between. The CDR3 covers 13 residues. CDR1 and CDR2 (germline): MGHRA, YSYEKL. Here the CDR3 reads CASSGGPTGELFF. The CDR3 coding sequence is TGCGCCAGCAGTGGGGGGCCCACCGGGGAGCTGTTTTTT.

The V gene is TRBV7-9, the J gene TRBJ1-5, with D uncertain. The V end was cut by 5 bases, the J end by 4 bases, with 6 bases between. The germline gives CDR1 SEHNR, CDR2 FQNEAQ (reference sequence). This CDR3 region has 12 residues. Here the CDR3 reads CASSQANQPQHF. The CDR3 DNA follows: TGTGCCAGCAGCCAAGCTAATCAGCCCCAGCATTTT.

The V gene is TRBV4-1, the J gene TRBJ1-2; TRBD1 agrees at 9 bases. Germline assignment: CDR1 MGHRA and CDR2 YSYEKL. Unmatched junction bases numbered 6, after V lost 4 bases and J lost 3 bases. The CDR3 is 15 residues long. Here the CDR3 reads CASSRLDRGDYGYTF. The CDR3 DNA follows: TGCGCCAGCAGCCGGCTGGACAGGGGAGACTATGGCTACACCTTC.

This clone was picked up one time. The chain uses TRBV5-1 and TRBJ2-1; D is perhaps TRBD1 (7 bases). V lost 0 bases, J lost 8 bases, and 15 bases lay in between. The CDR3 length is 15 residues. CDR1 SGHRS and CDR2 YFSETQ come from the germline V gene. CDR3 bases: TGCGCCAGCAGCTTGGTGGCAGGGGGAGGCGATGAGCAGTTCTTC. Amino acids: CASSLVAGGGDEQFF.

The chain carries TRBV6-5 and TRBJ2-3; TRBD2 might be the D (5 bases). The CDR3 length is 14 residues. The germline CDR1 and CDR2 sequences are MNHEY and SVGAGI. Trimming shortened V by 7 bases and J by 0 bases, and 11 bases separated the two germline ends. CDR3 protein: CASIALISTDTQYF. CDR3 DNA: TGTGCCAGCATAGCGTTGATAAGCACAGATACGCAGTATTTT.

The V gene is TRBV19, the J gene TRBJ2-2; 9 bases are a match to TRBD2. Per germline, CDR1 LNHDA and CDR2 SQIVND (reference sequence). Trimming cost V 11 bases and J 6 bases; bases outside gene matches: 13. The CDR3 spans 15 residues. The CDR3 DNA sequence: TGTGCCGGGTCCAAGGCGGGAGGGTCGGCCGGGGAGCTGTTTTTT. Translation: CAGSKAGGSAGELFF. The full variable domain, in which reference TRBV19 and TRBJ2-2 provide the parts outside the CDR3, is DGGITQSPKYLFRKEGQNVTLSCEQNLNHDAMYWYRQDPGQGLRLIYYSQIVNDFQKGDIAEGYSVSREKKESFPLTVTSAQKNPTAFYLCAGSKAGGSAGELFFGEGSRLTVL.

The chain employs TRBV15 and TRBJ1-5, with D possibly TRBD1 on 6 matching bases. V was cut by 4 bases and J by 5 bases, with 15 bases left in between. CDR1 and CDR2 (germline): LNHNV, YYDKDF (reference sequence). CDR3 length: 15 amino acids. As DNA, the CDR3 is TGTGCCACCAGCAAAAGACAGGAGCCTCATCAGCCCCAGCATTTT. Translated, it gives CATSKRQEPHQPQHF.

The chain recombines TRBV18 with TRBJ1-4; the D is unclear. The CDR3 is 12 amino acids. CDR1 is KGHSH and CDR2 is LQKENI in the germline V gene. Trimming took 2 bases from V and 2 from J, leaving 0 bases between them. The CDR3 sequence: CASSPTNEKLFF. CDR3 DNA sequence: TGTGCCAGCTCACCAACTAATGAAAAACTGTTTTTT.

The chain couples TRBV5-1 to TRBJ1-4; D possibly corresponds to TRBD1 (6 bases). Trimming left V 3 bases short and J 3 bases short, with 15 bases between. The CDR3 totals 16 residues. In germline, CDR1 is SGHRS, CDR2 YFSETQ. As DNA, the CDR3 is TGCGCCAGCAGCTGGCGTAGGGGGGGAGCTAATGAAAAACTGTTTTTT. Translated, it gives CASSWRRGGANEKLFF.

V usage is TRBV5-1 and J usage is TRBJ1-5, with TRBD1 matching 7 bases. The CDR3 contains 14 residues. J was trimmed by 7 bases and V by 4 bases; bases with no gene match: 8. Germline V gene lookup returns CDR1 SGHRS and CDR2 YFSETQ. The CDR3 sequence: CASSPQGGRQPQHF. CDR3 in DNA: TGCGCCAGCAGCCCCCAGGGGGGTCGGCAGCCCCAGCATTTT.

The gene calls are TRBV7-3 and TRBJ1-2; 7 bases fit TRBD1. Germline V gene data show CDR1 as SGHTA and CDR2 as FQGTGA. The V and J ends lost 5 bases and 4 bases, in that order; junction bases with no gene match: 22. This CDR3 contains 19 residues. Here the CDR3 reads CASSPSKLFDRAPGYGYTF. In nucleotides, the CDR3 is TGTGCCAGCAGCCCATCAAAACTTTTCGACAGGGCCCCAGGCTATGGCTACACCTTC.

The chain links TRBV18 to TRBJ2-5, with D tentatively TRBD1 or TRBD2 (6 bases each). Between the trimmed V and J ends, which lost 6 bases and 6 bases, there was a span of 11 bases. Per germline, CDR1 KGHSH and CDR2 LQKENI. This CDR3 comprises 12 residues. CDR3 loop: CASSEGGQTQYF. The CDR3 DNA sequence: TGTGCCAGCTCGGAAGGGGGGCAGACCCAGTACTTC.

The gene calls are TRBV20-1 and TRBJ2-7, with D perhaps matching TRBD1 (6 bases). This CDR3 is built from 12 residues. V lost 3 bases and J lost 7, with 13 bases in between. The germline gives CDR1 DFQATT, CDR2 SNEGSKA (reference sequence). CDR3 in amino acids: CSASGWDKEQYF. The CDR3 coding sequence is TGCAGTGCTAGTGGTTGGGACAAAGAGCAGTACTTC.

V usage is TRBV7-8 and J usage is TRBJ2-7; 9 positions agree with TRBD2. From germline, CDR1 is SGHVS and CDR2 FQNEAQ. The ends lost 1 base at V and 0 bases at J; junction bases unmatched: 4. CDR3 length equals 16 residues. The CDR3 region is CASSLGPRGGSYEQYF. The CDR3 coding sequence is TGTGCCAGCAGCTTAGGACCGCGGGGGGGCTCCTACGAGCAGTACTTC. Drawing the rest from reference TRBV7-8 and TRBJ2-7, the complete variable domain is GAGVSQSPRYKVAKRGQDVALRCDPISGHVSLFWYQQALGQGPEFLTYFQNEAQLDKSGLPSDRFFAERPEGSVSTLKIQRTQQEDSAVYLCASSLGPRGGSYEQYFGPGTRLTVT.